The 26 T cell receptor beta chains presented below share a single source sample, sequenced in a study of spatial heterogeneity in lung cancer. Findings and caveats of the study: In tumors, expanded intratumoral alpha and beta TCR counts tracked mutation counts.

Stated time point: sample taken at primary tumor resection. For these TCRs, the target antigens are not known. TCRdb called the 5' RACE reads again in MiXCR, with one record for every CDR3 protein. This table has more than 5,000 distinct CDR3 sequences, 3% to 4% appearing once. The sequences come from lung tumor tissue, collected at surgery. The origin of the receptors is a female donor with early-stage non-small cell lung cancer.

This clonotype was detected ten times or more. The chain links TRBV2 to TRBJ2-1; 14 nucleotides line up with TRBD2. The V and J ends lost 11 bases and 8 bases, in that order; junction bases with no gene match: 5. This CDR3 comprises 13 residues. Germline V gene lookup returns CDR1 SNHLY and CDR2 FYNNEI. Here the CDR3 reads CAGGLAGAHEQFF. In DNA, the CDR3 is TGTGCCGGGGGACTAGCGGGAGCCCATGAGCAGTTCTTC.

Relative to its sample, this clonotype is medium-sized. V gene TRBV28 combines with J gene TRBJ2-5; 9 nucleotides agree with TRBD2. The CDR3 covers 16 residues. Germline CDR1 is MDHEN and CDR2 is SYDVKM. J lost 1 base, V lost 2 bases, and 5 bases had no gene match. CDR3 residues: CASSLGLAGLQETQYF. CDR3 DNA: TGTGCCAGCAGTTTAGGCCTAGCGGGGCTCCAAGAGACCCAGTACTTC. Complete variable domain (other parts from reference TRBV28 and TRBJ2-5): DVKVTQSSRYLVKRTGEKVFLECVQDMDHENMFWYRQDPGLGLRLIYFSYDVKMKEKGDIPEGYSVSREKKERFSLILESASTNQTSMYLCASSLGLAGLQETQYFGPGTRLLVL.

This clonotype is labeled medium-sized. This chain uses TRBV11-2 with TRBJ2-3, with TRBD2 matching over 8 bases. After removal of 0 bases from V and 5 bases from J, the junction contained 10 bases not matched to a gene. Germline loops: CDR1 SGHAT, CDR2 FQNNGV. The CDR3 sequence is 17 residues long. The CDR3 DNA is TGTGCCAGCAGCTTAGATCGCGGCGGTAGCGGGAAAGATACGCAGTATTTT. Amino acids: CASSLDRGGSGKDTQYF.

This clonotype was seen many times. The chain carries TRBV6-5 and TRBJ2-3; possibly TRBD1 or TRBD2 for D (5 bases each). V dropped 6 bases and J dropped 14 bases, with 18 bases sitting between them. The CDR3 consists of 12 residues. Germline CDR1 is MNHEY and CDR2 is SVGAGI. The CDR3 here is CASSRPGPTTYF. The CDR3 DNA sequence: TGTGCCAGCAGCCGACCGGGACCTACGACGTATTTT.

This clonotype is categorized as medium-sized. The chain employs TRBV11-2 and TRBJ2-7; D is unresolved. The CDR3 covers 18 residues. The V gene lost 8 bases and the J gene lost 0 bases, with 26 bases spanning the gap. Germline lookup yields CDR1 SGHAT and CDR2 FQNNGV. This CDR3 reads CASSSGPNFLSSSYEQYF. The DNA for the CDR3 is TGTGCCAGCTCTAGTGGACCCAACTTTCTTTCGAGCTCCTACGAGCAGTACTTC.

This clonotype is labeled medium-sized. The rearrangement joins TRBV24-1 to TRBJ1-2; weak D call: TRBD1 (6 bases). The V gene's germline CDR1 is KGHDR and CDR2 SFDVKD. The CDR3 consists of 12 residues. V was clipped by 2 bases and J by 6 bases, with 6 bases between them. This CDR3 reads CATSDWTDGYTF. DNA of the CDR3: TGTGCCACCAGTGATTGGACAGATGGCTACACCTTC.

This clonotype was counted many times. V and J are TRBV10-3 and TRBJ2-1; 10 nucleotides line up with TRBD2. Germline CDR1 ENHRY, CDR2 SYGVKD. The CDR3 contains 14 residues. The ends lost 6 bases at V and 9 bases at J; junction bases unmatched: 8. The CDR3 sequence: CAIRRGTSESEQFF. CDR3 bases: TGTGCCATCAGGAGGGGGACTAGCGAAAGTGAGCAGTTCTTC.

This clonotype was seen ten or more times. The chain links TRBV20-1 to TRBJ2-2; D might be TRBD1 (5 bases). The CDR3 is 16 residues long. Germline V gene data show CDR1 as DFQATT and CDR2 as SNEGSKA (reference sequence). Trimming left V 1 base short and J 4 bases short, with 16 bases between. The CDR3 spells CSARVPVRVGTGELFF. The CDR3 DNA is TGCAGTGCTAGAGTCCCCGTCAGGGTAGGCACCGGGGAGCTGTTTTTT.

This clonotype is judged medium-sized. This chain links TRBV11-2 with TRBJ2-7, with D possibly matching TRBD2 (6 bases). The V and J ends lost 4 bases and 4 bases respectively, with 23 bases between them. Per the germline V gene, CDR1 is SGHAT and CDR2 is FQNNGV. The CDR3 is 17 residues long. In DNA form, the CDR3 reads TGTGCCAGCAGCTCAACTATCGGGAGTTGGGGAGAATACGAGCAGTACTTC. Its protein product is CASSSTIGSWGEYEQYF.

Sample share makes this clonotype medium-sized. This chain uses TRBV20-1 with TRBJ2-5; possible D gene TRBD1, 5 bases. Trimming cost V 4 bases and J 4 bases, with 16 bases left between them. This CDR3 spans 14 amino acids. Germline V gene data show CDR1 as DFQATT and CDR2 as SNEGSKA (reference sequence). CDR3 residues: CSATVGHAGETQYF. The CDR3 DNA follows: TGCAGTGCTACTGTCGGACATGCTGGAGAGACCCAGTACTTC.

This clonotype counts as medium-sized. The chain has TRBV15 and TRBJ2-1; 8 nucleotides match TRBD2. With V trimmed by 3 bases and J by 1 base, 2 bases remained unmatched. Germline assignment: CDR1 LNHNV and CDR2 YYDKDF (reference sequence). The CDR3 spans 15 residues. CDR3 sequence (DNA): TGTGCCACCAGCAGCTTAGCGGGGTCCTACAATGAGCAGTTCTTC. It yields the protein CATSSLAGSYNEQFF.

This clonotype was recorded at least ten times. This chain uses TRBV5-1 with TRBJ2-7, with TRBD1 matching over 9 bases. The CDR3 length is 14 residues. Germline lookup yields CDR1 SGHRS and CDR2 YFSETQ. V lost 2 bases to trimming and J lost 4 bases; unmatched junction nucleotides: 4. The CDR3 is CASSLTGTGYEQYF. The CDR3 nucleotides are TGCGCCAGCAGCTTAACCGGGACAGGGTACGAGCAGTACTTC.

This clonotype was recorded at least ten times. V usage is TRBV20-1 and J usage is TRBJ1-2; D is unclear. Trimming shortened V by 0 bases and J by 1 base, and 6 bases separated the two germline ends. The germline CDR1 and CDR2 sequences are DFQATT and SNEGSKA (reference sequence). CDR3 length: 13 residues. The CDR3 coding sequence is TGCAGTGCTAGAGATCCTGTTAACTATGGCTACACCTTC. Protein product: CSARDPVNYGYTF.

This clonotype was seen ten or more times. This chain's CDR3 is CAWNKRVATEAFF. The CDR3 region has the DNA TGTGCCTGGAACAAGAGGGTGGCCACTGAAGCTTTCTTT. The V and J genes are TRBV30 and TRBJ1-1; no reliable D call. The length of the CDR3 is 13 residues. Germline CDR1 reads GTSNPN; CDR2 reads SVGIG (reference sequence). Trimming pared 4 bases from V and 4 bases from J, leaving 13 bases between.

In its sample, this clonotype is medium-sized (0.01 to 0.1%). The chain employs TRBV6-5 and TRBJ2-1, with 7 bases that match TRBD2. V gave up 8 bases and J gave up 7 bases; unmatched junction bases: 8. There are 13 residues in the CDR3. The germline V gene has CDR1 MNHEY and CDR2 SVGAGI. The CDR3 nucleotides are TGTGCCAGCTTTCCAAGGGAGGGTAATGAGCAGTTCTTC. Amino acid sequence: CASFPREGNEQFF.

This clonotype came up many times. The CDR3 sequence is CASSQDTVGQPQHF. In nucleotides, the CDR3 is TGTGCCAGCAGCCAAGATACAGTAGGACAGCCCCAGCATTTT. This sequence joins TRBV3-1 and TRBJ1-5; D remains ambiguous. Trimming removed 0 bases from V and 7 bases from J, with 10 bases in between. The CDR3 is 14 amino acids. Per the germline V gene, CDR1 is LGHDT and CDR2 is YNNKEL (reference sequence).

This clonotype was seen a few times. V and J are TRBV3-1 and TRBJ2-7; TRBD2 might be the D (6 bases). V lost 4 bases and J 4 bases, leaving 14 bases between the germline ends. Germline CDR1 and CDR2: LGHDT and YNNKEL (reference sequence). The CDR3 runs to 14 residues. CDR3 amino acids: CASSPTVGTYEQYF. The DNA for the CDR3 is TGTGCCAGCAGCCCCACCGTAGGGACTTACGAGCAGTACTTC.

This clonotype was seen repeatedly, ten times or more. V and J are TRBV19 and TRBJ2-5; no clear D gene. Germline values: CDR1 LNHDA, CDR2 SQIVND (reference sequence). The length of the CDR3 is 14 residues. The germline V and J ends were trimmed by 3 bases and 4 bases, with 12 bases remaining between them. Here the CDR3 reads CASSIMGSGETQYF. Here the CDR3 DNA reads TGTGCCAGTAGTATTATGGGGTCGGGAGAGACCCAGTACTTC.

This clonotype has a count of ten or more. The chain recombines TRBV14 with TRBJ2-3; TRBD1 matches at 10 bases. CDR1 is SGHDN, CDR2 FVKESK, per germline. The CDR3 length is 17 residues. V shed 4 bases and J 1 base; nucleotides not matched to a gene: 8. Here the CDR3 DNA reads TGTGCCAGCAGCCCCCACCGACAGGGGGCCCGCACAGATACGCAGTATTTT. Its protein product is CASSPHRQGARTDTQYF.

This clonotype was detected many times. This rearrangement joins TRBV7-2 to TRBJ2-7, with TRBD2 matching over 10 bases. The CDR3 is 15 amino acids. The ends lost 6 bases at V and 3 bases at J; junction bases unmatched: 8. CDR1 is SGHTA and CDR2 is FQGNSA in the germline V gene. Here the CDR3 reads CASRNRASGSYEQYF. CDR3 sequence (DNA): TGTGCCAGCAGGAACCGGGCTAGCGGGAGCTACGAGCAGTACTTC. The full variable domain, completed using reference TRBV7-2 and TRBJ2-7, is GAGVSQSPSNKVTEKGKDVELRCDPISGHTALYWYRQSLGQGLEFLIYFQGNSAPDKSGLPSDRFSAERTGGSVSTLTIQRTQQEDSAVYLCASRNRASGSYEQYFGPGTRLTVT.

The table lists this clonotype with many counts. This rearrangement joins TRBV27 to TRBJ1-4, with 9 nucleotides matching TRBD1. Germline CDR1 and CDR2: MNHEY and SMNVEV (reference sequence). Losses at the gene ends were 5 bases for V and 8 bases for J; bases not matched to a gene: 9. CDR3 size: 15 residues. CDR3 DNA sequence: TGTGCCAGCAGTCCCACAGGGGGCACACGGGAAAAACTGTTTTTT. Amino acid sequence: CASSPTGGTREKLFF.

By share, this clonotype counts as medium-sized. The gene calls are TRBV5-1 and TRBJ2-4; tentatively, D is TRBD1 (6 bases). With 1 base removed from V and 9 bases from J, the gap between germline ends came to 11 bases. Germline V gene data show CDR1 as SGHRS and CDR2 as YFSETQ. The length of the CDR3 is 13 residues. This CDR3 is CASSLYTGSIQYF. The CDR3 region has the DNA TGCGCCAGCAGCTTGTATACAGGGAGCATTCAGTACTTC.

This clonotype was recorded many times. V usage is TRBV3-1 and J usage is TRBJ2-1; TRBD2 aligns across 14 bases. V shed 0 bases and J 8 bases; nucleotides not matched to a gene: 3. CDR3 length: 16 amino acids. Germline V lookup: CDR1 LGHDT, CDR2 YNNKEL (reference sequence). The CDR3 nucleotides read TGTGCCAGCAGCCAAGAGACTAGCGGGAGGGGGGATGAGCAGTTCTTC. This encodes CASSQETSGRGDEQFF.

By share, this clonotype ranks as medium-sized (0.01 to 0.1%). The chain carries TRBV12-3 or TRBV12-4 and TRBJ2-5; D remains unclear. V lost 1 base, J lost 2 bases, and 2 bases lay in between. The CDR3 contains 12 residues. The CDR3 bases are TGTGCCAGCAGTTTAGGGCAAGAGACCCAGTACTTC. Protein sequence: CASSLGQETQYF.

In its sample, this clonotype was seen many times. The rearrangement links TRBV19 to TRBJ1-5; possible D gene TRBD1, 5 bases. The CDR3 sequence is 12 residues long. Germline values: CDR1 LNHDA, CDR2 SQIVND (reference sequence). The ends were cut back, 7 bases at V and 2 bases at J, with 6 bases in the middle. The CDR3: CASKGGNQPQHF. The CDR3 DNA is TGTGCCAGTAAAGGGGGCAATCAGCCCCAGCATTTT.

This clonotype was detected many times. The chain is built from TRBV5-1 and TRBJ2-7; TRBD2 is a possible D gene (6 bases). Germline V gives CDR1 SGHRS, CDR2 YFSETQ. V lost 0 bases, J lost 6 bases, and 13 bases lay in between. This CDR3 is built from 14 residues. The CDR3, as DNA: TGCGCCAGCAGCTTGGGTGGGGACTTCGTCGAGCAGTACTTC. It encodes CASSLGGDFVEQYF.